This is a list of T cell receptor beta chains from one sample in a study of identifying expanded T cells in peripheral blood. TCRdb's copy holds only in-frame clones and misses some; the assay was immunoSEQ multiplex PCR. This sample has 120,000 or so clones, with roughly 82% found just once. Specimen: blood. The receptors come from a person between 18 and 75 years old in good health. Each CDR3 is given with its conserved first and last residue. The D gene is left open where the match is weak. Clone sizes are given selectively: once, few, many, or a class where the clone is expanded.

cdr3_aa cdr3_nt d_call v_call clone_size j_call
CASSLDQGAQYGYTF TGCGCCAGCAGCTTGGACCAGGGGGCGCAATATGGCTACACCTTC TRBD1 TRBV5-1 NA TRBJ1-2
CASSSPTGDETEAFF TGTGCCAGCAGCTCTCCGACAGGGGATGAGACTGAAGCTTTCTTT TRBD1 TRBV7-9 NA TRBJ1-1
CASSLDWVNTEAFF TGTGCCAGCAGCTTAGATTGGGTGAACACTGAAGCTTTCTTT NA TRBV11-2 NA TRBJ1-1
CASSFSGLDADTQYF TGTGCCAGCAGCTTTTCCGGGTTAGATGCAGATACGCAGTATTTT NA TRBV7-2 NA TRBJ2-3
CAWSDTGDWGEAFF TGTGCCTGGAGTGACACGGGGGATTGGGGCGAAGCTTTCTTT NA TRBV30 NA TRBJ1-1
CASSPWFDGSYEQYF TGTGCCAGCTCACCTTGGTTCGACGGGTCCTACGAGCAGTACTTC NA TRBV18 NA TRBJ2-7
CASSVKTSPGGQPQHF TGTGCCAGCAGCGTGAAAACGAGTCCTGGGGGACAGCCCCAGCATTTT NA TRBV7-9 NA TRBJ1-5
CAINDPGGVHPYPDTEAFF TGTGCCATCAATGACCCTGGGGGGGTCCACCCATACCCGGACACTGAAGCTTTCTTT NA TRBV10-3 NA TRBJ1-1
CASSTGSTNTGELFF TGTGCCAGTAGTACCGGGTCAACCAACACCGGGGAGCTGTTTTTT NA TRBV19 NA TRBJ2-2
CASRSWSLDGNQPQHF TGTGCCAGCCGTTCTTGGTCCCTCGATGGCAATCAGCCCCAGCATTTT NA TRBV6-9 few TRBJ1-5
CASSQDRANTGELFF TGCGCCAGCAGCCAAGATCGGGCAAACACCGGGGAGCTGTTTTTT NA TRBV4-3 NA TRBJ2-2
CASSSNTKGQYYGYTF TGTGCCAGCAGTTCAAACACAAAGGGACAGTACTATGGCTACACCTTC TRBD1 TRBV27 NA TRBJ1-2
CASSLVQGSPLHF TGTGCCAGCAGCTTGGTCCAGGGTTCACCCCTCCACTTT NA TRBV5-6 few TRBJ1-6
CASSPPRRFSGANVLTF TGTGCCAGCAGCCCCCCAAGGAGGTTCTCTGGGGCCAACGTCCTGACTTTC NA TRBV7-8 few TRBJ2-6
CASSYFGATEAFF TGTGCCAGCAGCTATTTTGGGGCTACTGAAGCTTTCTTT NA TRBV7-2 once TRBJ1-1
CASRQRRTGANTEAFF TGCGCCAGCAGACAACGAAGGACAGGGGCGAACACTGAAGCTTTCTTT TRBD1 TRBV4-1 NA TRBJ1-1
CAWSVSWEFKDTEAFF TGTGCCTGGAGTGTGTCCTGGGAGTTTAAGGACACTGAAGCTTTCTTT NA TRBV30 NA TRBJ1-1
CASSEVGGDNQPQHF TGTGCCAGCAGTGAAGTGGGAGGAGACAATCAGCCCCAGCATTTT NA TRBV6-1 once TRBJ1-5
CASSLGAKNIQYF TGTGCCAGCAGCTTAGGGGCCAAAAACATTCAGTACTTC NA TRBV13 NA TRBJ2-4
CASSLQGTNEKLFF TGCGCCAGCAGCTTGCAGGGAACTAATGAAAAACTGTTTTTT NA TRBV5-1 NA TRBJ1-4
CASSQESTGFYNEQFF TGCGCCAGCAGCCAAGAAAGTACAGGATTTTACAATGAGCAGTTCTTC NA TRBV4-3 once TRBJ2-1
CASSLVGTSLYEQYF TGTGCCAGCAGCTTAGTTGGGACTAGTCTCTACGAGCAGTACTTC TRBD2 TRBV7-9 NA TRBJ2-7
CASSPDRGNYGYTF TGTGCCAGCAGCCCCGACAGGGGGAACTATGGCTACACCTTC TRBD1 TRBV27 NA TRBJ1-2
CASSLGGHNEQFF TGTGCCAGTAGTCTGGGGGGACACAATGAGCAGTTCTTC NA TRBV19 NA TRBJ2-1
CASSYSISSETEAFF TGTGCCAGCAGTTACTCGATTAGCTCGGAGACTGAAGCTTTCTTT NA TRBV6-5 once TRBJ1-1
CASSPPGTGVRNTEAFF TGTGCCAGCTCACCCCCCGGGACAGGGGTAAGGAACACTGAAGCTTTCTTT TRBD1 TRBV18 NA TRBJ1-1
CANADSPWSNYGYTF TGCGCCAACGCGGACAGCCCGTGGAGTAACTATGGCTACACCTTC NA TRBV23-1 NA TRBJ1-2
CASSPAGVPDTQYF TGTGCCAGCAGCCCCGCAGGGGTCCCAGATACGCAGTATTTT NA TRBV5-4 NA TRBJ2-3
CASSQRDQETQYF TGCGCCAGCAGCCAGAGGGACCAAGAGACCCAGTACTTC NA TRBV4-3 NA TRBJ2-5
CASSPLRAPYEQYF TGTGCCAGTAGCCCGCTAAGGGCTCCCTACGAGCAGTACTTC NA TRBV19 NA TRBJ2-7
CASSLAAGQETQYF TGTGCCAGCAGCTTGGCCGCAGGGCAAGAGACCCAGTACTTC NA TRBV5-4 NA TRBJ2-5
CASSLDSHSSYNSPLHF TGTGCCAGCAGCTTGGACAGCCACAGCTCCTATAATTCACCCCTCCACTTT NA TRBV5-4 NA TRBJ1-6
CASSLEVGDEQYF TGTGCCAGCAGCTTAGAGGTTGGGGACGAGCAGTACTTC NA TRBV7-6 NA TRBJ2-7
CASTFLTPGGTGELFF TGTGCCAGTACCTTCCTCACTCCAGGGGGCACCGGGGAGCTGTTTTTT TRBD1 TRBV19 NA TRBJ2-2
CASSSTGKRFSYGYTF TGTGCCAGCAGTTCGACAGGGAAACGTTTTAGTTATGGCTACACCTTC TRBD1 TRBV7-2 NA TRBJ1-2
CAWSLTNGGPQHF TGTGCCTGGAGTCTAACGAACGGCGGGCCCCAGCATTTT NA TRBV30 NA TRBJ1-5
CASSYLAGVYEQYF TGTGCCAGCAGTTACTTAGCGGGGGTTTACGAGCAGTACTTC TRBD2 TRBV6-5 NA TRBJ2-7
CASSYRPGQGSAFF TGTGCCAGCAGTTATAGACCCGGACAGGGAAGCGCTTTCTTT TRBD1 TRBV6-5 NA TRBJ1-1
CASSQDLGLGRGAFF TGCGCCAGCAGCCAAGATCTAGGCTTGGGCCGCGGGGCTTTCTTT NA TRBV4-3 NA TRBJ1-1
CASSQEPSTNYGYTF TGCGCCAGCAGCCAAGAGCCGTCGACTAACTATGGCTACACCTTC NA TRBV4-3 NA TRBJ1-2
CASSLAGPRRNTEAFF TGCGCCAGCAGCTTGGCAGGTCCCCGACGCAACACTGAAGCTTTCTTT NA TRBV5-1 NA TRBJ1-1
CAISEQGVNSPLHF TGTGCCATCAGTGAGCAGGGAGTCAATTCACCCCTCCACTTT NA TRBV10-3 NA TRBJ1-6
CASVRDRSYNEQFF TGTGCCAGCGTCCGGGACCGGTCCTACAATGAGCAGTTCTTC NA TRBV5-6 NA TRBJ2-1
CSVVFPGEGLEQYF TGCAGCGTTGTCTTTCCAGGTGAGGGTCTCGAGCAGTACTTC NA TRBV29-1 NA TRBJ2-7
CASSLEVVAGFYEQYF TGTGCCAGCAGCTTAGAGGTTGTAGCGGGGTTCTACGAGCAGTACTTC TRBD2 TRBV7-8 NA TRBJ2-7
CASSLLRNQPQHF TGTGCCAGCAGTTTACTGAGGAATCAGCCCCAGCATTTT NA TRBV6-6 NA TRBJ1-5
CASSYPGQGYTEAFF TGTGCCAGCAGTTACCCCGGACAGGGATACACTGAAGCTTTCTTT TRBD1 TRBV6-6 NA TRBJ1-1
CASSPLVLLSVDTQYF TGTGCCAGCTCACCATTAGTACTACTGAGTGTGGATACGCAGTATTTT NA TRBV18 NA TRBJ2-3